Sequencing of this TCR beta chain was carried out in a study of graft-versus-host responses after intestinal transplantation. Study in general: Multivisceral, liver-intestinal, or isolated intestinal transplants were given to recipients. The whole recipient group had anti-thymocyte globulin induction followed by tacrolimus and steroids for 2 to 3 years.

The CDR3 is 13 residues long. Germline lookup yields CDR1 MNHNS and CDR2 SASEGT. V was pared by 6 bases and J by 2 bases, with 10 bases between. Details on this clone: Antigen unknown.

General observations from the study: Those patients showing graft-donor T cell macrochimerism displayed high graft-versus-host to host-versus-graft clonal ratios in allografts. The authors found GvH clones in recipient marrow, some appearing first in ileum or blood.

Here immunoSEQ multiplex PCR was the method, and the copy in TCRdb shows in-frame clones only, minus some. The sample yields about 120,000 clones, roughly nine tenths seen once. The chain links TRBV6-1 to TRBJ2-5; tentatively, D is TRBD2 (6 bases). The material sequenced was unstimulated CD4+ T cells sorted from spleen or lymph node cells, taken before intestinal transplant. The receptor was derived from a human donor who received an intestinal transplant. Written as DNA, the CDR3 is TGTGCCAGCAGATGGAGGGCTCAAGAGACCCAGTACTTC. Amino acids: CASRWRAQETQYF.